The 26 T cell receptor beta chains below were found in one sample sequenced in a study of a mutant IDH1 vaccine in newly diagnosed glioma. Described time point: week 47, end of study. All doses held 300 ug of mutant IDH1 20-mer peptide, with topical imiquimod. Sequencing was performed with immunoSEQ multiplex PCR; in TCRdb, only in-frame clones are kept and a portion is missing. The repertoire holds approximately 32,000 clones, with roughly nine tenths as singletons. Antigens of these TCRs are unknown. The sample consisted of PBMCs, taken from a glioma patient whose treatment included an IDH1 peptide vaccine. These receptors originate from a man aged 40-55 years with glioma.

The chain recombines TRBV7-2 with TRBJ2-7, with D tentatively TRBD1 or TRBD2 (6 bases each). The CDR3 spans 14 residues. Between the trimmed V and J ends, which lost 7 bases and 5 bases, there was a span of 18 bases. Germline V gene sequence: CDR1 SGHTA, CDR2 FQGNSA. CDR3 in amino acids: CASTLYGGIDEQYV. CDR3 DNA sequence: TGTGCCAGCACCCTGTACGGGGGCATCGACGAGCAGTACGTC.

This chain connects TRBV13 to TRBJ1-3; D gene ambiguous. Deletions cut 5 bases from V and 0 bases from J, with 14 bases between. The CDR3 is 16 amino acids. Germline V gene sequence: CDR1 PRHDT, CDR2 FYEKMQ (reference sequence). The CDR3 DNA follows: TGTGCCAGCAGCCAATCCTCATGGGCCTCTGGAAACACCATATATTTT. It translates to CASSQSSWASGNTIYF.

This clone was seen a single time. The chain combines TRBV2 with TRBJ2-1; 14 bases fit TRBD2. The CDR3 is 18 residues long. Looked up from germline, CDR1 is SNHLY and CDR2 is FYNNEI. V lost 6 bases to trimming and J lost 5 bases; unmatched junction nucleotides: 12. This chain's CDR3 is CASRASSLGLAGDNEQFF. The CDR3 DNA reads TGTGCCAGCAGAGCGTCTTCCTTGGGACTAGCGGGGGACAATGAGCAGTTCTTC.

The count of this clone is one. CDR3: CASSPGGEGVRTDTQYF. The CDR3 DNA is TGTGCCAGCAGCCCAGGCGGCGAGGGAGTGAGAACAGATACGCAGTATTTT. This chain uses TRBV7-9 with TRBJ2-3, with a possible D match to TRBD2 (5 bases). CDR3 length: 17 residues. The germline V gene has CDR1 SEHNR and CDR2 FQNEAQ (reference sequence). Trimming shortened V by 5 bases and J by 3 bases, and 21 bases separated the two germline ends.

V gene TRBV28 combines with J gene TRBJ2-5; 11 bases are shared with TRBD1. Germline trimming cut 5 bases from V and 3 bases from J; bases unmatched to any gene: 5. Germline V gene sequence: CDR1 MDHEN, CDR2 SYDVKM. The CDR3 has 15 residues. As DNA, the CDR3 is TGTGCCAGCAGTCACCCGGGACAGGGGGAAGAGACCCAGTACTTC. Its protein product is CASSHPGQGEETQYF.

This chain uses TRBV25-1 with TRBJ1-6; D unresolved. This CDR3 is 12 amino acids long. Trimming stripped 7 bases from V and 10 bases from J, with 11 bases between. CDR1 and CDR2 from the germline V gene are MGHDK and SYGVNS. The CDR3 is CASTTGRSPLHF. The CDR3 DNA sequence: TGTGCCAGCACCACGGGAAGGTCACCCCTCCACTTT.

With regard to this clone: At one of its ends the junction is not consistent with the germline gene, which may arise from a read error. The CDR3 reads CASSLVYTVSSNSPLHF. CDR3 nucleotide sequence: TGTGCCAGCAGCTTAGTCTACACGGTGTCCTCTAATTCACCCCTCCACTTT. The chain joins TRBV7-2 to TRBJ1-6; D is ambiguous. The germline V gene has CDR1 SGHTA and CDR2 FQGNSA. The CDR3 spans 17 residues.

The rearrangement joins TRBV2 to TRBJ2-5; D remains unclear. The CDR3 is 11 residues long. The germline gives CDR1 SNHLY, CDR2 FYNNEI. V lost 4 bases and J lost 7, with 7 bases in between. The CDR3 nucleotides are TGTGCCAGCAGTGTCGAGAGGACCCAGTACTTC. This sequence encodes CASSVERTQYF.

This chain uses TRBV2 with TRBJ1-2; TRBD1 matches 12 bases. Trimming cost V 7 bases and J 6 bases; bases outside gene matches: 9. This CDR3 region has 15 residues. From germline, CDR1 is SNHLY and CDR2 FYNNEI. In DNA form, the CDR3 reads TGTGCCAGCACAGGAACCGGGACAGGGGGCAATGGCTACACCTTC. It codes for CASTGTGTGGNGYTF.

The CDR3: CASSIEQRSTDTQYF. The CDR3, as DNA: TGTGCCAGTAGTATAGAACAGAGAAGCACAGATACGCAGTATTTT. This rearrangement joins TRBV19 to TRBJ2-3; D is uncertain. V was clipped by 0 bases and J by 0 bases, with 7 bases between them. CDR1 and CDR2 from the germline V gene are LNHDA and SQIVND (reference sequence). The CDR3 runs 15 residues.

This chain connects TRBV6-5 to TRBJ1-1; D might be TRBD1 (5 bases). The germline V gene has CDR1 MNHEY and CDR2 SVGAGI. The V end was cut by 5 bases, the J end by 1 base, with 5 bases between. The CDR3 is made up of 12 amino acids. CDR3 sequence (DNA): TGTGCCAGCAGTACAGGGAACACTGAAGCTTTCTTT. Translation gives CASSTGNTEAFF.

This clone was seen once. This rearrangement joins TRBV5-1 to TRBJ2-6, with D perhaps matching TRBD1 (6 bases). V shed 4 bases and J shed 4 bases, with 15 bases lying between them. The germline gives CDR1 SGHRS, CDR2 YFSETQ. This CDR3 is built from 16 residues. The CDR3: CASSTDAGAGANVLTF. CDR3 sequence (DNA): TGCGCCAGCAGCACCGACGCAGGGGCCGGGGCCAACGTCCTGACTTTC.

V usage is TRBV5-1 and J usage is TRBJ2-3, with D unresolved. From germline, CDR1 is SGHRS and CDR2 YFSETQ. Trimming pared 0 bases from V and 4 bases from J, leaving 3 bases between. The CDR3 runs to 12 residues. CDR3 bases: TGCGCCAGCAGCTTGGGGTCAGATACGCAGTATTTT. It is translated as CASSLGSDTQYF.

The chain carries TRBV6-5 and TRBJ2-1; D is tentatively TRBD1 or TRBD2 (5 bases each). The V gene's germline CDR1 is MNHEY and CDR2 SVGAGI. V was trimmed by 1 base and J by 6 bases, leaving 13 bases between them. This CDR3 contains 15 residues. The CDR3 loop is CASSYFEGTVNEQFF. The CDR3 DNA follows: TGTGCCAGCAGTTACTTCGAGGGGACCGTCAATGAGCAGTTCTTC.

The rearrangement joins TRBV28 to TRBJ1-2; unclear D gene. Germline CDR1 reads MDHEN; CDR2 reads SYDVKM. This CDR3 is built from 13 residues. With 2 bases removed from V and 5 bases from J, the gap between germline ends came to 9 bases. The CDR3, as DNA: TGTGCCAGCAGTTTAGAGTTACCTTATGGCTACACCTTC. Translation gives CASSLELPYGYTF.

This clone showed up just a few times. Within the sample, other DNA sequences also encode this same CDR3. V is TRBV7-8 and J is TRBJ1-6, with D uncertain. CDR3 length: 13 residues. Trimming removed 0 bases from V and 7 bases from J, with 4 bases in between. The germline CDR1 and CDR2 sequences are SGHVS and FQNEAQ. CDR3 region: CASSLAGNSPLHF. The CDR3 DNA follows: TGTGCCAGCAGCTTAGCAGGAAATTCACCCCTCCACTTT. Using reference TRBV7-8 and TRBJ1-6 for the parts outside the CDR3, the full variable domain is GAGVSQSPRYKVAKRGQDVALRCDPISGHVSLFWYQQALGQGPEFLTYFQNEAQLDKSGLPSDRFFAERPEGSVSTLKIQRTQQEDSAVYLCASSLAGNSPLHFGNGTRLTVT.

This clone was seen once. The chain has TRBV30 and TRBJ1-4; 7 bases are a match to TRBD1. CDR1 is GTSNPN, CDR2 SVGIG, per germline (reference sequence). The CDR3 sequence is 13 residues long. V trimming: 5 bases; J trimming: 7 bases; junction bases outside the gene matches: 7. CDR3 sequence reads: CAWGGTEGEKLFF. CDR3 sequence (DNA): TGTGCCTGGGGCGGGACAGAAGGTGAAAAACTGTTTTTT.

This chain connects TRBV11-2 to TRBJ2-7; 9 bases fit TRBD1. Germline loops: CDR1 SGHAT, CDR2 FQNNGV. The CDR3 sequence is 16 residues long. V shed 3 bases, J shed 2 bases, and the junction held 8 bases outside the gene matches. The CDR3 loop is CASSFTGTGLPYEQYV. The CDR3 nucleotides are TGTGCCAGCAGCTTTACGGGGACAGGGTTACCCTACGAGCAGTACGTC.

This clone is a singleton in its sample. The chain joins TRBV13 to TRBJ2-7; D is uncertain. Germline lookup yields CDR1 PRHDT and CDR2 FYEKMQ (reference sequence). Deletions cut 5 bases from V and 4 bases from J, with 12 bases between. The CDR3 length is 13 residues. CDR3 bases: TGTGCCAGCAGCAAAGGCCAGGTGTACGAGCAGTACTTC. It codes for CASSKGQVYEQYF.

The gene calls are TRBV9 and TRBJ1-6, with D uncertain. This CDR3 comprises 15 residues. Trimming cost V 0 bases and J 2 bases, with 6 bases left between them. Germline CDR1 and CDR2: SGDLS and YYNGEE. The CDR3 loop is CASSVDRPYNSPLHF. The CDR3 bases are TGTGCCAGCAGCGTAGACCGGCCCTATAATTCACCCCTCCACTTT.

The rearrangement links TRBV7-2 to TRBJ2-5; TRBD2 agrees at 11 bases. This CDR3 has 19 amino acids. V gave up 3 bases and J gave up 4 bases; unmatched junction bases: 16. Looked up from germline, CDR1 is SGHTA and CDR2 is FQGNSA. Written as DNA, the CDR3 is TGTGCCAGCAGCTTCAAAATTTTACTAGCGGGAGATGTCGGAGAGACCCAGTACTTC. Residues: CASSFKILLAGDVGETQYF. The full variable domain, rest sourced from reference TRBV7-2 and TRBJ2-5, is GAGVSQSPSNKVTEKGKDVELRCDPISGHTALYWYRQSLGQGLEFLIYFQGNSAPDKSGLPSDRFSAERTGGSVSTLTIQRTQQEDSAVYLCASSFKILLAGDVGETQYFGPGTRLLVL.

J is TRBJ2-3 and V is TRBV5-1, with a weak D call TRBD2 (5 bases). This CDR3 is built from 16 residues. Looked up from germline, CDR1 is SGHRS and CDR2 is YFSETQ. V was trimmed by 4 bases and J by 0 bases, leaving 15 bases between them. In DNA, the CDR3 is TGCGCCAGCAGCCTTTCGAGGGATACTAGCACAGATACGCAGTATTTT. As protein: CASSLSRDTSTDTQYF.

The chain is built from TRBV15 and TRBJ2-7, with TRBD2 as a possible D gene (6 bases). This CDR3 is built from 15 residues. Trimming removed 1 base at V and 7 bases at J, with 17 bases between. Germline assignment: CDR1 LNHNV and CDR2 YYDKDF (reference sequence). CDR3 protein: CATSRGGLALGEQYF. The CDR3 DNA reads as TGTGCCACCAGCAGAGGAGGCCTAGCGCTGGGAGAGCAGTACTTC. The complete variable domain, with remaining parts taken from reference TRBV15 and TRBJ2-7, reads DAMVIQNPRYQVTQFGKPVTLSCSQTLNHNVMYWYQQKSSQAPKLLFHYYDKDFNNEADTPDNFQSRRPNTSFCFLDIRSPGLGDTAMYLCATSRGGLALGEQYFGPGTRLTVT.

The rearrangement joins TRBV19 to TRBJ1-2; unclear D gene. Trimming pared 6 bases from V and 7 bases from J, leaving 12 bases between. The CDR3 runs 12 residues. Germline V lookup: CDR1 LNHDA, CDR2 SQIVND (reference sequence). The CDR3 coding sequence is TGTGCCAGTAGCGGACTGCGGGTTGGCTACACCTTC. Translation gives CASSGLRVGYTF.

The V and J genes are TRBV2 and TRBJ2-3, with 12 bases lining up with TRBD2. The V and J ends lost 6 bases and 7 bases, in that order; junction bases with no gene match: 5. Per germline, CDR1 SNHLY and CDR2 FYNNEI. The CDR3 contains 14 residues. The CDR3 here is CASRRGLAGNTQYF. The CDR3 coding sequence is TGTGCCAGCAGGAGGGGACTAGCGGGTAATACGCAGTATTTT.

V usage is TRBV7-2 and J usage is TRBJ1-1; D is perhaps TRBD1 (6 bases). Germline CDR1 and CDR2: SGHTA and FQGNSA. The CDR3 runs 15 residues. V was clipped by 5 bases and J by 1 base, with 14 bases between them. CDR3 protein: CASSAHRVGNTEAFF. In DNA, the CDR3 is TGTGCCAGCAGCGCCCACAGGGTCGGGAACACTGAAGCTTTCTTT.